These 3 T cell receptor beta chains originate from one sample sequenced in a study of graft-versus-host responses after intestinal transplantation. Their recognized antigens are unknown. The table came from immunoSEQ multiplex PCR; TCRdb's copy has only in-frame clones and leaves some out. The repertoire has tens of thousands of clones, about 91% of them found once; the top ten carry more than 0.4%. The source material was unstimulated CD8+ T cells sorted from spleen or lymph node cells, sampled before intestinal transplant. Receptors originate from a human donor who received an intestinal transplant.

The CDR3 loop reads CASSLRHKDWLTEAFF. As DNA, the CDR3 is TGTGCCAGCAGTCTCAGACATAAGGATTGGCTCACTGAAGCTTTCTTT. The chain carries TRBV27 and TRBJ1-1; D unresolved. CDR1 is MNHEY, CDR2 SMNVEV, per germline (reference sequence). V lost 5 bases, J lost 4 bases, and 20 bases lay in between. The CDR3 sequence is 16 residues long.

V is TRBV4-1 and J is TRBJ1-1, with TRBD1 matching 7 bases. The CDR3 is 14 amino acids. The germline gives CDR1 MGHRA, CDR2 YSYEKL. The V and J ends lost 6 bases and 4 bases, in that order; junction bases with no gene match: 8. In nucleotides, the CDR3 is TGCGCCAGCAGACCCACAGGGGCGGGCACTGAAGCTTTCTTT. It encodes CASRPTGAGTEAFF.

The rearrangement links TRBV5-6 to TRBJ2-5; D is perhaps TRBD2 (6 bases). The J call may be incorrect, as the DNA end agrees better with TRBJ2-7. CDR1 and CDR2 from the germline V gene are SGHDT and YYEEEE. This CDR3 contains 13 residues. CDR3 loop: CASSSGTGYEQYF. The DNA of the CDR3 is TGTGCCAGCAGCTCCGGGACTGGCTACGAGCAGTACTTC.